This T cell receptor beta chain derives from a study of glioma-infiltrating T cells after dendritic cell vaccination. Looked up from germline, CDR1 is MNHNY and CDR2 is SVGAGI (reference sequence). The CDR3 consists of 15 residues. After removal of 0 bases from V and 11 bases from J, the junction contained 10 bases not matched to a gene. The protocol was immunoSEQ multiplex PCR, while the TCRdb copy is restricted to in-frame clones and leaves out a portion. The data contain roughly 80,000 clones, approximately 90% of them singletons. The source was blood, collected before dendritic cell vaccination. V usage is TRBV6-6 and J usage is TRBJ1-1; 9 bases are shared with TRBD1. The TCR originated in a human donor with glioblastoma. The CDR3 region is CASSYSPGQGFVAFF. The CDR3 DNA follows: TGTGCCAGCAGTTACTCACCGGGACAGGGTTTTGTGGCTTTCTTT.